This T cell receptor beta chain was recorded in a study of T-cell memory formation after mild COVID-19. TCRdb re-called the 5' RACE reads with MiXCR, one entry per CDR3 protein. The table includes about 390,000 distinct CDR3 sequences, approximately 15% detected once. The CDR3 extends over 13 amino acids. The ends were cut back, 6 bases at V and 7 bases at J, with 16 bases in the middle. Germline V gene data show CDR1 as MNHEY and CDR2 as SVGAGI. This TCR was sampled from a man younger than 35 who had mild COVID-19 (a few samples of this study predate the infection). Cell type and time point are not known. This rearrangement joins TRBV6-5 to TRBJ2-7; maybe TRBD2 (6 bases). Sequencing was carried out using PBMCs or a T cell subset sorted from them (not recorded which). The CDR3 spells CASSTLAGFEQYF. In DNA form, the CDR3 reads TGTGCCAGCAGCACCCTGGCGGGGTTTGAGCAGTACTTC.